The sequence of this T cell receptor (beta chain) was determined in a study of tissue T cells after allogeneic stem cell transplantation. Measured with immunoSEQ multiplex PCR; TCRdb has only the in-frame clones, and not every one. The sample comprises some 8,300 clones, 35% to 55% of which are singletons, and roughly 1.5% rests with the top ten. Concerning this clone itself: The genes and germline here are from mouse. From the germline J gene comes the end of the CDR3, since the read stops 1 residue before it.

Germline CDR1 is SNHLY and CDR2 is FYNGKV (reference sequence). V was clipped by 2 bases and J by 3 bases; unmatched bases: 2. This CDR3 is 15 amino acids long. Time point here: mouse harvest day 7 after allogeneic transplant. Mouse grafts combined 10^7 T-cell-depleted bone marrow cells with 10^6 splenic CD5+ T cells. V is TRBV3 and J is TRBJ2-1, with 9 bases identical to TRBD1. Input material: skin. The receptor was derived from a female BALB/c mouse given C57BL/6 T cells with graft-versus-host disease after an allogeneic hematopoietic cell transplant. The part of the CDR3 DNA that was read is TGTGCCAGCAGCTTAAGACAGGGGGGCTATGCTGAGCAGTTC. Encoded protein: CASSLRQGGYAEQF. The whole CDR3 protein reads CASSLRQGGYAEQFF.